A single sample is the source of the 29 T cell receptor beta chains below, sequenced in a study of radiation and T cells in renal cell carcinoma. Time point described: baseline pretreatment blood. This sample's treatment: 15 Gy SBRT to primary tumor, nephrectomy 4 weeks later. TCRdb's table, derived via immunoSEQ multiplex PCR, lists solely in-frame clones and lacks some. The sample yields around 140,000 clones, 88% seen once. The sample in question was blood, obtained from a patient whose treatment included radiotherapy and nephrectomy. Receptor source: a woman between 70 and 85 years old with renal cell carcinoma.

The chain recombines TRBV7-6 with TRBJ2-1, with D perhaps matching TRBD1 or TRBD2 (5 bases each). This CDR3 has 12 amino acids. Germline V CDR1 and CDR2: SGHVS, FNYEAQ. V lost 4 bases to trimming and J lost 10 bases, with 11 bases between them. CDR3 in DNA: TGTGCCAGCAGCTCGAACCGGGGCGAGCAGTTCTTC. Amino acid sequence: CASSSNRGEQFF.

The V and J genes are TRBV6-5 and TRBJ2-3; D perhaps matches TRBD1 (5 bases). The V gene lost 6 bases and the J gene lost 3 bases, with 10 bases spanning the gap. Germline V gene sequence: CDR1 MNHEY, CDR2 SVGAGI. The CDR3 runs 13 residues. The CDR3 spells CASRPRETDTQYF. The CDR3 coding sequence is TGTGCCAGCAGGCCCAGGGAAACAGATACGCAGTATTTT.

The CDR3 bases are TGTGCCAGCAGCCGAGACAGGGACCACAATGAGCAGTTCTTC. It codes for CASSRDRDHNEQFF. V and J are TRBV7-3 and TRBJ2-1; 7 bases agree with TRBD1. Germline CDR1 and CDR2: SGHTA and FQGTGA. The CDR3 totals 14 residues. The junction had 6 bases not matched to a gene; V was cut back by 5 bases and J by 5 bases.

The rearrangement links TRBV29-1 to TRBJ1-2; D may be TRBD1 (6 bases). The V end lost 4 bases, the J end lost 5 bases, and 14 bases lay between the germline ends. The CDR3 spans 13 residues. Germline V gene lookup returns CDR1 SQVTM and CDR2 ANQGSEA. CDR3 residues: CSVVGGKYYGYTF. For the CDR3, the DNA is TGCAGCGTTGTAGGGGGAAAGTATTATGGCTACACCTTC.

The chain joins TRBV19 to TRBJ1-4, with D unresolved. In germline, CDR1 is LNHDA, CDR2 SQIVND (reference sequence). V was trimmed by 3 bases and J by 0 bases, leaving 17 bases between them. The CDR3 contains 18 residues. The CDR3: CASSIATPFAPTNEKLFF. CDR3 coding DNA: TGTGCCAGTAGTATCGCCACACCTTTCGCTCCAACTAATGAAAAACTGTTTTTT.

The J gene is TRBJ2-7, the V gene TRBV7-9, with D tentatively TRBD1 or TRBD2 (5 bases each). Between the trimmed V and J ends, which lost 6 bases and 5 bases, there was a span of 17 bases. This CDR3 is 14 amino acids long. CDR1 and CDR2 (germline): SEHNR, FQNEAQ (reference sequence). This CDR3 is CASRDDGRGDEQYF. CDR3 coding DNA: TGTGCCAGCAGGGATGACGGACGAGGGGACGAGCAGTACTTC.

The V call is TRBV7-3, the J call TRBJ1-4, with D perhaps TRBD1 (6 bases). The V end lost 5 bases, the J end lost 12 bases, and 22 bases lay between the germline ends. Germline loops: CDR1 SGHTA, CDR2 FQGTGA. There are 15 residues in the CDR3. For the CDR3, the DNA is TGTGCCAGCAGCCCCTCCGGGGGCCCGGTGGGGGAACTGTTTTTT. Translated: CASSPSGGPVGELFF.

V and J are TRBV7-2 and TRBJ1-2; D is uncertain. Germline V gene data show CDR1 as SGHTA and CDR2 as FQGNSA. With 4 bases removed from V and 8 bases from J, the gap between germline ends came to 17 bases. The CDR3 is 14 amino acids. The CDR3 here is CASSSSSRERGYTF. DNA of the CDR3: TGTGCCAGCAGCTCGAGCTCCCGGGAAAGGGGCTACACCTTC.

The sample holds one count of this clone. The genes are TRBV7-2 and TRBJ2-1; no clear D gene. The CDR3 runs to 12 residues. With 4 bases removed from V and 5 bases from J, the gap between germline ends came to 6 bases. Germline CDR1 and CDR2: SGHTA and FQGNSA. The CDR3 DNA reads TGTGCCAGCAGCTCCAACAACAATGAGCAGTTCTTC. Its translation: CASSSNNNEQFF.

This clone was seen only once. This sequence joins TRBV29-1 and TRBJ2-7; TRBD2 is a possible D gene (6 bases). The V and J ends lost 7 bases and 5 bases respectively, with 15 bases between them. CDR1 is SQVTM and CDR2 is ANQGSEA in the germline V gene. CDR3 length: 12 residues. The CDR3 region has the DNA TGCAGCGCGCGGGACCCCCGGGACGAGCAGTACTTC. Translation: CSARDPRDEQYF.

CDR3 amino acids: CASSPGQQETQYF. CDR3 coding DNA: TGTGCCAGCAGCCCGGGACAGCAAGAGACCCAGTACTTC. The chain combines TRBV5-4 with TRBJ2-5; 7 positions agree with TRBD1. The V and J ends lost 4 bases and 2 bases, in that order; junction bases with no gene match: 2. This CDR3 has 13 residues. Germline-derived CDR1 and CDR2 are SGHNT and YYREEE (reference sequence).

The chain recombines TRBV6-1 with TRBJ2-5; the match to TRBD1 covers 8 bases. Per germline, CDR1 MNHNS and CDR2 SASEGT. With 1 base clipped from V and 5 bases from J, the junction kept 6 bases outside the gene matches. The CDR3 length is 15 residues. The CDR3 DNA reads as TGTGCCAGCAGTGAAGGATCACAGGGGGTTGAGACCCAGTACTTC. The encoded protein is CASSEGSQGVETQYF.

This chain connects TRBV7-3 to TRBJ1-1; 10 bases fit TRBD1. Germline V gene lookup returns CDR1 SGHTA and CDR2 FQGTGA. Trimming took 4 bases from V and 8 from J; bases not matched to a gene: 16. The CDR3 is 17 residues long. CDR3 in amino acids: CASSSKGQGTGSAEAFF. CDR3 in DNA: TGTGCCAGCAGCTCTAAGGGACAGGGGACTGGGTCTGCAGAAGCTTTCTTT.

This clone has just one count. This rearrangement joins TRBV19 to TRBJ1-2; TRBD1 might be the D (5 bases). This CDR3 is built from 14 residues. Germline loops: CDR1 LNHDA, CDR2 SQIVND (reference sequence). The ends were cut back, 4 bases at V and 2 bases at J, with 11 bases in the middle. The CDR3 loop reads CASSTTGGNYGYTF. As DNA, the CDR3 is TGTGCCAGTAGTACAACGGGGGGGAACTATGGCTACACCTTC.

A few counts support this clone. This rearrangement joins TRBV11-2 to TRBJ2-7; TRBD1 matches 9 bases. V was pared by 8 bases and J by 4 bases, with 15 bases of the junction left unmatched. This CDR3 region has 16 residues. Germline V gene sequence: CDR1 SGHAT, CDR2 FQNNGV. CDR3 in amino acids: CASSSVRDRATYEQYF. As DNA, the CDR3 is TGTGCCAGCTCCTCAGTCCGGGACAGGGCAACTTACGAGCAGTACTTC.

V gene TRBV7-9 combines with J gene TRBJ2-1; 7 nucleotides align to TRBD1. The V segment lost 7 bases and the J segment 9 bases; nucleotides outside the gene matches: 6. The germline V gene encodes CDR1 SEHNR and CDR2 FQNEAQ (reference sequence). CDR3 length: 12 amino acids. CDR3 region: CASIRGQGEQFF. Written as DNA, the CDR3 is TGTGCCAGCATAAGGGGGCAAGGTGAGCAGTTCTTC.

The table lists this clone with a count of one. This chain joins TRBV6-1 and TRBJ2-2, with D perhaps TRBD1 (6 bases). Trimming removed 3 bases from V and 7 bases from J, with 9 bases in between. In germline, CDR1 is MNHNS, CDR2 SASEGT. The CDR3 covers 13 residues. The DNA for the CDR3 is TGTGCCAGCAGTGAGACAGGTCACGGGGAGCTGTTTTTT. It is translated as CASSETGHGELFF.

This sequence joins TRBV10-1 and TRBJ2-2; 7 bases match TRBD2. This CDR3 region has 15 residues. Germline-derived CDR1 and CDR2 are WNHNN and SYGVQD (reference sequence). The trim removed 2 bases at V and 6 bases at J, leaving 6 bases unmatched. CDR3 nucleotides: TGCGCCAGCAGTGAGGGGAGGGGCAGGGCCGGGGAGCTGTTTTTT. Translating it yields CASSEGRGRAGELFF.

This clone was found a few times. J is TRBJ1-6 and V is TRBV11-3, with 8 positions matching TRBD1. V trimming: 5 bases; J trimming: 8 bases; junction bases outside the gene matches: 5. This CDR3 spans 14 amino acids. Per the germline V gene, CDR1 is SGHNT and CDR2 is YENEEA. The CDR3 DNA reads TGTGCCAGCAGCCCGGACAGGGCTGATTCACCCCTCCACTTT. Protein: CASSPDRADSPLHF.

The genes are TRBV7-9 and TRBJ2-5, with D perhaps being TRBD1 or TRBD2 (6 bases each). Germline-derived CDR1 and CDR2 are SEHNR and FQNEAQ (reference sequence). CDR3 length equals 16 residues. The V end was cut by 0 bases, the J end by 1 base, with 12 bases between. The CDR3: CASSLAGGGSQETQYF. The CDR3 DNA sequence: TGTGCCAGCAGCTTAGCGGGGGGCGGTTCCCAAGAGACCCAGTACTTC.

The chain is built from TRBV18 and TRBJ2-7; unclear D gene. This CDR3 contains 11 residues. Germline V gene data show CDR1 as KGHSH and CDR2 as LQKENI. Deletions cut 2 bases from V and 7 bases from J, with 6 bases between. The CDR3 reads CASSPGVEQYF. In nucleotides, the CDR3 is TGTGCCAGCTCACCAGGGGTTGAGCAGTACTTC.

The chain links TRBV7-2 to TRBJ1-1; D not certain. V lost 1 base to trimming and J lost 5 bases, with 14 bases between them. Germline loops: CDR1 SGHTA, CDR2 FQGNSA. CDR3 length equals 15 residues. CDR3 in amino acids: CASSLGGPVGTEAFF. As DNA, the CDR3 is TGTGCCAGCAGCTTAGGAGGGCCGGTAGGAACTGAAGCTTTCTTT.

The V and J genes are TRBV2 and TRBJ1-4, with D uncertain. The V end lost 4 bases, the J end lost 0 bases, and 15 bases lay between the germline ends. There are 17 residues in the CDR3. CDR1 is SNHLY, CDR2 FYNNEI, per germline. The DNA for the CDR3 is TGTGCCAGCAGTGGCAGCGATTACTCTGCAACTAATGAAAAACTGTTTTTT. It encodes CASSGSDYSATNEKLFF.

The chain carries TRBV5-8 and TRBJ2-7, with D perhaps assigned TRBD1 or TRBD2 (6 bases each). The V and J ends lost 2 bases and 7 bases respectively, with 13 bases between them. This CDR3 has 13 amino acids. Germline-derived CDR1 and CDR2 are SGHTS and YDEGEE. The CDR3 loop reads CASSFGGLWEQYF. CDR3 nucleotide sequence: TGTGCCAGCAGCTTTGGGGGGCTATGGGAGCAGTACTTC.

The CDR3 coding sequence is TGTGCCAGCGCTGTACAGACAGGAGCTAGCAATCAGCCCCAGCATTTT. Protein sequence: CASAVQTGASNQPQHF. The chain is built from TRBV28 and TRBJ1-5, with D perhaps TRBD1 (6 bases). CDR1 MDHEN and CDR2 SYDVKM come from the germline V gene. The CDR3 has 16 amino acids. Between the trimmed V and J ends, which lost 8 bases and 0 bases, there was a span of 17 bases.

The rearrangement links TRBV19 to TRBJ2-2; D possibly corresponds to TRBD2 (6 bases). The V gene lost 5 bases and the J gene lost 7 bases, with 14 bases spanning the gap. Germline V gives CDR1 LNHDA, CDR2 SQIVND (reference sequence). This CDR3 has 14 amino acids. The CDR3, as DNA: TGTGCCAGTAGTCTCCCGGGACTCTTCGGGGAGCTGTTTTTT. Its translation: CASSLPGLFGELFF.

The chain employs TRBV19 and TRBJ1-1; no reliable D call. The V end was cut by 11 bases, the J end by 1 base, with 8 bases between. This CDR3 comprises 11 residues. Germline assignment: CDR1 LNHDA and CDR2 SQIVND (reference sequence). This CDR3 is CAARQNTEAFF. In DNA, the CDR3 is TGTGCCGCCCGACAGAACACTGAAGCTTTCTTT.

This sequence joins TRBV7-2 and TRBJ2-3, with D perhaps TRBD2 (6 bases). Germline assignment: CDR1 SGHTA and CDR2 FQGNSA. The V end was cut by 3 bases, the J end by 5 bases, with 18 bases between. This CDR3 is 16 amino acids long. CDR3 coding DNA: TGTGCCAGCAGCTTCTACGGGGGTTCCAGTGGAGATACGCAGTATTTT. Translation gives CASSFYGGSSGDTQYF.

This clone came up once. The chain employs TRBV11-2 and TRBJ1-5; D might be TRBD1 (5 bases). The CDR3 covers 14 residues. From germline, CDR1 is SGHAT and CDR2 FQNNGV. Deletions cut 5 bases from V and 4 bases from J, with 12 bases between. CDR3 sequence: CASSPDSSNQPQHF. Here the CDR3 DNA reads TGTGCCAGCAGCCCTGACAGTAGTAATCAGCCCCAGCATTTT. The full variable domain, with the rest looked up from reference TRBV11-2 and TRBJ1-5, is EAGVAQSPRYKIIEKRQSVAFWCNPISGHATLYWYQQILGQGPKLLIQFQNNGVVDDSQLPKDRFSAERLKGVDSTLKIQPAKLEDSAVYLCASSPDSSNQPQHFGDGTRLSIL.